Following are 23 T cell receptor beta chains from one sample sequenced in a study of T cells after yellow fever vaccination. TCRdb itself ran the 5' RACE reads through MiXCR, one entry per CDR3 protein. The sample yields hundreds of thousands of distinct CDR3 sequences, roughly an eighth seen once. The sequenced sample was CD4+ T cells sorted from PBMCs, obtained 15 days after the yellow fever booster vaccination. The receptors derive from a man between 18 and 29 years old who received the YFV17D yellow fever vaccine.

This clonotype was detected a few times. This rearrangement joins TRBV12-3 or TRBV12-4 to TRBJ1-1; D remains ambiguous. Trimming took 6 bases from V and 2 from J, leaving 13 bases between them. The CDR3 contains 14 residues. The CDR3 DNA follows: TGTGCCAGCAGGCCCGCGGACGTCAACACTGAAGCTTTCTTT. The encoded protein is CASRPADVNTEAFF.

DNA of the CDR3: TGCAGTGCGGTACCGGGACAGGGTGGATCACCCCTCCACTTT. Its protein product is CSAVPGQGGSPLHF. The chain links TRBV20-1 to TRBJ1-6; TRBD1 matches at 9 bases. This CDR3 region has 14 residues. V gave up 6 bases and J gave up 10 bases; unmatched junction bases: 10. Germline CDR1 DFQATT, CDR2 SNEGSKA (reference sequence).

The CDR3 here is CASSLNPTGELFF. The CDR3 coding sequence is TGTGCCAGCAGCTTAAACCCGACCGGGGAGCTGTTTTTT. This sequence joins TRBV7-2 and TRBJ2-2; unclear D gene. Looked up from germline, CDR1 is SGHTA and CDR2 is FQGNSA. The CDR3 length is 13 residues. Trimming cost V 2 bases and J 5 bases, with 6 bases left between them.

This clonotype was counted only a few times. J is TRBJ2-2 and V is TRBV6-2 or TRBV6-3; perhaps TRBD1 as D (5 bases). The CDR3 is made up of 16 amino acids. The V gene's germline CDR1 is MNHEY and CDR2 SVGEGT. The V end was cut by 1 base, the J end by 1 base, with 10 bases between. The CDR3 DNA is TGTGCCAGCAGTTACTGGGGCAAAAGGAACACCGGGGAGCTGTTTTTT. This encodes CASSYWGKRNTGELFF.

The chain is built from TRBV4-3 and TRBJ1-3; D call uncertain. Germline V gene sequence: CDR1 LGHNA, CDR2 YSLEER. V was pared by 5 bases and J by 0 bases, with 8 bases between. The CDR3 runs to 14 residues. Here the CDR3 reads CASSYDHSGNTIYF. The CDR3 DNA reads TGCGCCAGCAGCTATGACCACTCTGGAAACACCATATATTTT.

This rearrangement joins TRBV5-1 to TRBJ1-1; D remains ambiguous. Germline V lookup: CDR1 SGHRS, CDR2 YFSETQ. The CDR3 has 15 residues. V was cut by 2 bases and J by 0 bases, with 11 bases left in between. The CDR3 DNA is TGCGCCAGCAGCTTCGCGGGATTCATGAACACTGAAGCTTTCTTT. The encoded protein is CASSFAGFMNTEAFF.

Only a few counts were recorded for this clonotype. CDR3 DNA: TGTGCCAGCAGGTCCGGGACAGTCCCCTACGAGCAGTACGTC. The encoded protein is CASRSGTVPYEQYV. The J gene is TRBJ2-7, the V gene TRBV6-1, with TRBD1 matching over 7 bases. The CDR3 spans 14 residues. The germline V gene has CDR1 MNHNS and CDR2 SASEGT. The V segment lost 6 bases and the J segment 2 bases; nucleotides outside the gene matches: 7.

The chain employs TRBV11-1 and TRBJ1-4; no firm D call. The V end lost 0 bases, the J end lost 13 bases, and 12 bases lay between the germline ends. The V gene's germline CDR1 is SGHAT and CDR2 FQDESV (reference sequence). CDR3 length: 13 amino acids. CDR3: CASSLAPGRGLFF. The CDR3 nucleotides are TGTGCCAGCAGCTTAGCGCCGGGTCGAGGACTGTTTTTT.

This clonotype was found a few times. The V gene is TRBV6-6, the J gene TRBJ1-3; 9 bases are shared with TRBD1. V lost 2 bases to trimming and J lost 4 bases; unmatched junction nucleotides: 3. Germline-derived CDR1 and CDR2 are MNHNY and SVGAGI (reference sequence). The CDR3 has 15 residues. Written as DNA, the CDR3 is TGTGCCAGCAGTTACACCGGGACAGGGGGAAACACCATATATTTT. This translates into CASSYTGTGGNTIYF.

Turning to this clonotype: The junction shows a germline mismatch at one end, possibly a read error. The chain uses TRBV6-5 and TRBJ2-3; no clear D. This CDR3 spans 16 amino acids. The V gene's germline CDR1 is MNHEY and CDR2 SVGAGI. The CDR3 reads CASSYSKVLGSDMQYF. The DNA of the CDR3 is TGTGCCAGCAGTTACTCGAAGGTTCTGGGGTCAGATATGCAGTATTTT.

The chain links TRBV5-1 to TRBJ2-3; 14 nucleotides agree with TRBD2. The V gene's germline CDR1 is SGHRS and CDR2 YFSETQ. This CDR3 spans 15 amino acids. Losses at the gene ends were 3 bases for V and 5 bases for J; bases not matched to a gene: 2. CDR3 sequence reads: CASSSGLAGVDTQYF. CDR3 nucleotide sequence: TGCGCCAGCAGCTCGGGACTAGCGGGGGTAGATACGCAGTATTTT. The full variable domain, rest sourced from reference TRBV5-1 and TRBJ2-3, is KAGVTQTPRYLIKTRGQQVTLSCSPISGHRSVSWYQQTPGQGLQFLFEYFSETQRNKGNFPGRFSGRQFSNSRSEMNVSTLELGDSALYLCASSSGLAGVDTQYFGPGTRLTVL.

This clonotype appeared a few times. This sequence joins TRBV4-1 and TRBJ2-4, with a weak D call TRBD2 (5 bases). Trimming took 6 bases from V and 3 from J, leaving 9 bases between them. CDR3 length: 13 residues. CDR1 is MGHRA, CDR2 YSYEKL, per germline. CDR3 bases: TGCGCCAGCAGTGGACGGGACAAAAACATTCAGTACTTC. Amino acid sequence: CASSGRDKNIQYF.

V gene TRBV2 combines with J gene TRBJ2-4; TRBD1 matches at 11 bases. V lost 3 bases and J lost 5; bases outside the gene matches: 6. The CDR3 loop spans 16 amino acids. CDR1 and CDR2 from the germline V gene are SNHLY and FYNNEI. The CDR3 coding sequence is TGTGCCAGCAGTGAGCACGGACAGGGGGCGCAAAACATTCAGTACTTC. Its translation: CASSEHGQGAQNIQYF.

This chain uses TRBV9 with TRBJ2-1; weak D call: TRBD2 (6 bases). V gave up 1 base and J gave up 1 base, with 18 bases separating them. The CDR3 totals 18 residues. The germline gives CDR1 SGDLS, CDR2 YYNGEE. As DNA, the CDR3 is TGTGCCAGCAGCGTAACTGGAGGGGCGGTTTGGTCCTACAATGAGCAGTTCTTC. It is translated as CASSVTGGAVWSYNEQFF.

This clonotype was observed a handful of times. This chain joins TRBV5-4 and TRBJ1-2, with D unresolved. CDR3 length: 13 amino acids. Trimming cost V 4 bases and J 1 base, with 8 bases left between them. Looked up from germline, CDR1 is SGHNT and CDR2 is YYREEE (reference sequence). CDR3 coding DNA: TGTGCCAGCAGCAAACAGATTAACTATGGCTACACCTTC. It yields the protein CASSKQINYGYTF.

The chain recombines TRBV2 with TRBJ2-7; 14 bases line up with TRBD2. Losses at the gene ends were 6 bases for V and 9 bases for J; bases not matched to a gene: 4. Germline CDR1 is SNHLY and CDR2 is FYNNEI. CDR3 length: 13 amino acids. CDR3 coding DNA: TGTGCCAGCAGGATGGGACTAGCGGGGGCGCAGTACGTC. This codes for CASRMGLAGAQYV.

This sequence joins TRBV12-3 or TRBV12-4 and TRBJ1-1, with 8 bases fitting TRBD1. V gave up 6 bases and J gave up 5 bases; unmatched junction bases: 8. The CDR3 runs 14 residues. DNA of the CDR3: TGTGCCAGCAGATACAGGACAGGGAGGACTGAAGCTTTCTTT. Translating gives CASRYRTGRTEAFF.

The rearrangement joins TRBV24-1 to TRBJ2-6; D gene uncertain. The V end lost 5 bases, the J end lost 1 base, and 5 bases lay between the germline ends. This CDR3 is 14 amino acids long. Germline CDR1 and CDR2: KGHDR and SFDVKD. For the CDR3, the DNA is TGTGCCACCAGTGGGAATTCTGGGGCCAACGTCCTGACTTTC. As protein: CATSGNSGANVLTF.

At least ten counts were recorded for this clonotype. The gene calls are TRBV7-2 and TRBJ2-1; D remains ambiguous. The CDR3 loop spans 13 amino acids. V was shortened by 1 base and J by 5 bases, with 6 bases between the two germline ends. Germline CDR1 reads SGHTA; CDR2 reads FQGNSA. The CDR3 sequence is CASSLGWDNEQFF. The CDR3, as DNA: TGTGCCAGCAGCTTAGGCTGGGACAATGAGCAGTTCTTC. The full variable domain, in which reference TRBV7-2 and TRBJ2-1 provide the parts outside the CDR3, is GAGVSQSPSNKVTEKGKDVELRCDPISGHTALYWYRQSLGQGLEFLIYFQGNSAPDKSGLPSDRFSAERTGGSVSTLTIQRTQQEDSAVYLCASSLGWDNEQFFGPGTRLTVL.

This sequence joins TRBV11-1 and TRBJ2-3, with 8 bases fitting TRBD1. Looked up from germline, CDR1 is SGHAT and CDR2 is FQDESV (reference sequence). Trimming took 5 bases from V and 2 from J; bases not matched to a gene: 3. The CDR3 is 14 amino acids. The CDR3 here is CASSRQGFTDTQYF. The DNA for the CDR3 is TGTGCCAGCAGCCGACAGGGGTTCACAGATACGCAGTATTTT. Drawing the rest from reference TRBV11-1 and TRBJ2-3, the complete variable domain is EAEVAQSPRYKITEKSQAVAFWCDPISGHATLYWYRQILGQGPELLVQFQDESVVDDSQLPKDRFSAERLKGVDSTLKIQPAELGDSAMYLCASSRQGFTDTQYFGPGTRLTVL.

The J gene is TRBJ2-7, the V gene TRBV20-1; D perhaps matches TRBD2 (6 bases). The V end lost 5 bases, the J end lost 7 bases, and 21 bases lay between the germline ends. Germline V gene data show CDR1 as DFQATT and CDR2 as SNEGSKA (reference sequence). The CDR3 length is 14 residues. CDR3 amino acids: CSAPLLDGGREQYV. CDR3 bases: TGCAGTGCTCCTTTACTAGACGGGGGTAGGGAGCAGTACGTC.

J is TRBJ2-1 and V is TRBV20-1, with D hard to call. CDR3 length: 14 residues. V dropped 5 bases and J dropped 6 bases, with 17 bases sitting between them. In germline, CDR1 is DFQATT, CDR2 SNEGSKA (reference sequence). CDR3 in DNA: TGCAGTGCTGCCGAGGCCGCCCAGGCCAATGAGCAGTTCTTC. It yields the protein CSAAEAAQANEQFF.

This clonotype was detected a few times. The DNA of the CDR3 is TGTGCCAGCAGCAGGGACAGGGCGTCGTATCAGCCCCAGCATTTT. Its protein product is CASSRDRASYQPQHF. This sequence joins TRBV12-3 or TRBV12-4 and TRBJ1-5, with TRBD1 matching over 9 bases. The V gene end was trimmed by 6 bases and the J gene end by 5 bases; junction bases not matched to a gene: 8. The length of the CDR3 is 15 residues.